The 2 T cell receptor beta chains in this list originate from one sample, sequenced in a study of blood T cell repertoires in COVID-19. Some clones are missing from TCRdb's copy, which holds only in-frame ones; the method was immunoSEQ multiplex PCR. The sample includes over 150,000 clones, almost 85% seen only once; the top ten take 6.5% to 8.5%. Input material: peripheral blood. The receptors were gathered from a human donor with acute or convalescent COVID-19. The donor label of this sample is uncertain.

The chain joins TRBV18 to TRBJ1-3; D may be TRBD1 (5 bases). CDR1 and CDR2 (germline): KGHSH, LQKENI. Trimming took 3 bases from V and 2 from J, leaving 11 bases between them. The CDR3 sequence is 15 residues long. CDR3 loop: CASSPPTVPGNTIYF. Written as DNA, the CDR3 is TGTGCCAGCTCACCTCCGACAGTGCCTGGAAACACCATATATTTT.

CDR3 DNA sequence: TGTGCCAGCAGTTACTCGGCCAATACAGGCCGTCCTGGCTACACCTTC. Residues: CASSYSANTGRPGYTF. This chain joins TRBV6-5 and TRBJ1-2; perhaps TRBD1 as D (5 bases). Trimming took 0 bases from V and 7 from J, leaving 18 bases between them. This CDR3 is built from 16 residues. The germline gives CDR1 MNHEY, CDR2 SVGAGI.